In its sample, the clone carrying this T cell receptor (beta chain) was seen a few times. Its specificity is unknown. Using immunoSEQ multiplex PCR, the repertoire was profiled, and TCRdb retains in-frame clones only, with some absent. The table lists around 81,000 clones, roughly 82% of them singletons, with around 2.8% in the top ten. The record originates from a study of T cell responses to AZD1222 COVID-19 vaccine. Overall study findings and caveats: Most donors were white British and more were female, and clonal diversity was possibly underestimated. Nearly half of the spike-specific TCRs reportedly recognize variant regions that carry no mutations.

The CDR3 runs to 15 residues. Germline V gene sequence: CDR1 SGHTA, CDR2 FQGNSA. V lost 5 bases and J lost 0; bases outside the gene matches: 5. This sequence was found in an adult in good health. Sequencing used peripheral blood, obtained on day 0 of AZD1222 vaccination. This chain connects TRBV7-2 to TRBJ2-3, with 7 bases lining up with TRBD2. CDR3 sequence reads: CASSPSGTSTDTQYF. CDR3 DNA sequence: TGTGCCAGCAGCCCCAGCGGGACTAGCACAGATACGCAGTATTTT.